These 8 T cell receptor beta chains came from one sample sequenced in a study of CD8 T cells in ankylosing spondylitis. TCRdb reanalysed the 5' RACE reads using MiXCR and keeps one entry per CDR3 protein. The sample includes around 210,000 distinct CDR3 sequences, under 8.5% of them seen just once. Sequencing was done on a sample of blood, either unsorted or a sorted T cell fraction (not recorded which). Receptor source: a female donor with ankylosing spondylitis or in good health (not recorded which).

This clonotype was observed many times. The chain is built from TRBV20-1 and TRBJ2-2; D is possibly TRBD2 (5 bases). Germline loops: CDR1 DFQATT, CDR2 SNEGSKA (reference sequence). The CDR3 is 14 residues long. V lost 3 bases and J 0 bases, leaving 8 bases between the germline ends. The CDR3 DNA follows: TGCAGTGCTAGGGGGAGTTCGAACACCGGGGAGCTGTTTTTT. Translation: CSARGSSNTGELFF.

This clonotype was recorded many times. The rearrangement uses TRBV2 and TRBJ2-1, with 8 bases fitting TRBD2. The germline V gene encodes CDR1 SNHLY and CDR2 FYNNEI. J lost 8 bases, V lost 8 bases, and 11 bases had no gene match. The CDR3 spans 14 residues. Here the CDR3 reads CASSGGLGNYEQFF. For the CDR3, the DNA is TGTGCCAGCTCGGGGGGGCTGGGGAATTATGAGCAGTTCTTC.

At least ten counts were recorded for this clonotype. The J gene is TRBJ2-5, the V gene TRBV20-1; the D gene is possibly TRBD1 (5 bases). Trimming took off 1 base at V and 5 bases at J, with 20 bases between the two ends. Germline lookup yields CDR1 DFQATT and CDR2 SNEGSKA (reference sequence). The CDR3 loop spans 16 amino acids. CDR3 loop: CSARGGRGGIVETQYF. CDR3 DNA: TGCAGTGCTAGAGGGGGAAGGGGTGGGATCGTGGAGACCCAGTACTTC.

This clonotype came up many times. V is TRBV5-6 and J is TRBJ2-5, with no clear D. The CDR3 is 13 amino acids. Germline V lookup: CDR1 SGHDT, CDR2 YYEEEE. The V end was cut by 4 bases, the J end by 2 bases, with 9 bases between. In nucleotides, the CDR3 is TGTGCCAGCAGCGGAGTCGGGCAAGAGACCCAGTACTTC. Its translation is CASSGVGQETQYF.

In this sample, this clonotype turned up a few times. The CDR3 protein is CSAPYDYNEQFF. CDR3 DNA: TGCAGCGCACCGTATGACTACAATGAGCAGTTCTTC. This chain connects TRBV29-1 to TRBJ2-1; D not resolved. The CDR3 loop spans 12 amino acids. V shed 7 bases and J shed 3 bases, with 10 bases lying between them. CDR1 SQVTM and CDR2 ANQGSEA come from the germline V gene.

This chain uses TRBV30 with TRBJ2-3; D call uncertain. Trimming took off 2 bases at V and 5 bases at J, with 14 bases between the two ends. Germline V gene data show CDR1 as GTSNPN and CDR2 as SVGIG (reference sequence). This CDR3 spans 14 amino acids. CDR3 amino acids: CAWSKGLSRDTQYF. The CDR3, as DNA: TGTGCCTGGAGTAAAGGTCTCAGTAGAGATACGCAGTATTTT.

This clonotype was seen more than once but under ten times. The V gene is TRBV2, the J gene TRBJ2-3; 15 bases agree with TRBD2. The CDR3 is 19 residues long. From germline, CDR1 is SNHLY and CDR2 FYNNEI. Trimming removed 4 bases from V and 3 bases from J; junction bases left unmatched: 11. This CDR3 is CASSVGGRGTSGRTDTQYF. For the CDR3, the DNA is TGTGCCAGCAGTGTGGGAGGGCGCGGGACTAGCGGGAGGACAGATACGCAGTATTTT.

There are many counts of this clonotype. The chain is built from TRBV6-2 or TRBV6-3 and TRBJ2-5, with D possibly matching TRBD1 (6 bases). Trimming stripped 0 bases from V and 3 bases from J, with 11 bases between. The germline V gene has CDR1 MNHEY and CDR2 SVGEGT. The CDR3 covers 15 residues. CDR3 amino acids: CASSYSRTVEETQYF. In nucleotides, the CDR3 is TGTGCCAGCAGTTACTCCCGGACAGTTGAAGAGACCCAGTACTTC.